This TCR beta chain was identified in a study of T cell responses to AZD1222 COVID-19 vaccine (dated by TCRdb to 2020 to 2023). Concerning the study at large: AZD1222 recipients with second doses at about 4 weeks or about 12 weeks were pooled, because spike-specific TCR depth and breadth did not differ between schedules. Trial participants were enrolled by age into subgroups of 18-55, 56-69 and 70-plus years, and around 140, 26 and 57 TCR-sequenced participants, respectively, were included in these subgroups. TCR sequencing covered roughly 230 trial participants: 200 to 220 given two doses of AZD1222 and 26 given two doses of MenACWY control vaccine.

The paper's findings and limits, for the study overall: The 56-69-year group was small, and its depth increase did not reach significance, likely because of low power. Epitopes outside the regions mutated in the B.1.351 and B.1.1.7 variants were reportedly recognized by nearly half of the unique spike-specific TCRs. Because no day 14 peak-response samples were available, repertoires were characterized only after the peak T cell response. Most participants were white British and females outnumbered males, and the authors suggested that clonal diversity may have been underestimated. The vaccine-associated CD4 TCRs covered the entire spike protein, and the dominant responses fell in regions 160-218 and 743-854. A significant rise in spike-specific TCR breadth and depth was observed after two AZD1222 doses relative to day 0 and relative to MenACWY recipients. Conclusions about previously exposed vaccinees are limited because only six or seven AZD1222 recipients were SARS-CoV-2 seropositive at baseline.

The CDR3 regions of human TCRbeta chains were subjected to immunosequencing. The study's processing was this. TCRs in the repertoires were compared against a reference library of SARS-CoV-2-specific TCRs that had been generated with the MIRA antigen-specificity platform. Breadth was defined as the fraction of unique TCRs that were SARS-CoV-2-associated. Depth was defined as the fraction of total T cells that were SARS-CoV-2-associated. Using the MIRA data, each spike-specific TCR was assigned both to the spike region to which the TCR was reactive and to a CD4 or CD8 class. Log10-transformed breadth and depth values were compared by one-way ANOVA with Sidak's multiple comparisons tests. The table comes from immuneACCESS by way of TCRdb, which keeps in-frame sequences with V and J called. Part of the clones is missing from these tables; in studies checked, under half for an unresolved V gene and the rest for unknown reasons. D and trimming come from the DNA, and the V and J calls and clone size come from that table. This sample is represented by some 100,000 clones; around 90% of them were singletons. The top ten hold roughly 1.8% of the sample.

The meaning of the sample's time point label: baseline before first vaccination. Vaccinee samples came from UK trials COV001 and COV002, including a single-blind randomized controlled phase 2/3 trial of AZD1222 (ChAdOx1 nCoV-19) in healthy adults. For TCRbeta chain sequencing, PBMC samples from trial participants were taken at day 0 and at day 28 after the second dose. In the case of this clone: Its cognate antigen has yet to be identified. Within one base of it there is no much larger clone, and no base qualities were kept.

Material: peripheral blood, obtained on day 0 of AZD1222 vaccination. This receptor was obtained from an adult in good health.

The DNA reads TGTGCCTGGAGTGTTGGACAGGGGGTAATCTATGGCTACACCTTC. The translation is CAWSVGQGVIYGYTF. The V gene is TRBV30 and the J gene is TRBJ1-2, with 10 bases aligning to TRBD1. The germline V gene (reference sequence) yields GTSNPN for CDR1 and SVGIG for CDR2. From cysteine to phenylalanine, the CDR3 is 15 amino acids long. Only the CDR3 part of the read is kept: 45 bases, read in frame from the first base. V trim: 0 bases; J trim: 4 bases; unmatched bases: 5. Full variable domain (CDR3 extended with the reference TRBV30 and TRBJ1-2 proteins): SQTIHQWPATLVQPVGSPLSLECTVEGTSNPNLYWYRQAAGRGLQLLFYSVGIGQISSEVPQNLSASRPQDRQFILSSKKLLLSDSGFYLCAWSVGQGVIYGYTFGSGTRLTVV.